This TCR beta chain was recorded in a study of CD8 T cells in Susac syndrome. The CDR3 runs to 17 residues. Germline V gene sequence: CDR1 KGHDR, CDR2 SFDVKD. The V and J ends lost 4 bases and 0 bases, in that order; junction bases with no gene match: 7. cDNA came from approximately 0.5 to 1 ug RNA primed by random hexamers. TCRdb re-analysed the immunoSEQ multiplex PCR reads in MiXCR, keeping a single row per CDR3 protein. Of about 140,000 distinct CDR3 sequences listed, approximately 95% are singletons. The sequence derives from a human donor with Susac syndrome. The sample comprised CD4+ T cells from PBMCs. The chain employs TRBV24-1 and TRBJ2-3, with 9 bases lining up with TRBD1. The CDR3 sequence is CATSEAGTGQSTDTQYF. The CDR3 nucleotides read TGTGCCACCAGTGAGGCAGGGACAGGGCAAAGCACAGATACGCAGTATTTT.